The source of this T cell receptor beta chain is a study of cytomegalovirus exposure and HLA in healthy donors. Notes on the study in general: A later analysis by the authors found several of the most significant clusters apparently linked to common viral pathogens. The HLA-A and HLA-B alleles of most subjects were reportedly predicted accurately from TCR beta sequences.

Germline assignment: CDR1 SGHKS and CDR2 YYEKEE (reference sequence). V lost 4 bases to trimming and J lost 6 bases; unmatched junction nucleotides: 6. This CDR3 comprises 13 residues. The PCR had 60 Vbeta and 13 Jbeta primers. Repertoires were generated with immunoSEQ multiplex PCR, while TCRdb's copy carries only in-frame clones and drops some. The profile covers approximately 150,000 clones, with roughly 79% appearing a single time and 1.5% to 2% taken by the ten largest. This clone was counted at least ten times. The antigen is undetermined. The sequenced sample consisted of PBMCs. The TCR was taken from a young woman in good health and CMV-seronegative. V gene TRBV5-5 combines with J gene TRBJ1-2; TRBD1 agrees at 7 bases. CDR3 DNA sequence: TGTGCCAGCAGCCCAGCACAGGGGAATGGCTACACCTTC. Translation gives CASSPAQGNGYTF.